Included here is one TCR beta chain sequence, with context. The antigen is unknown. The data were taken from a study of Graves' ophthalmopathy and Graves' hyperthyroidism. Overall study results and limits: Discriminating ophthalmopathy from stable hyperthyroidism, a 13-signature model attained a sensitivity of about 88% and a specificity of about 81%.

Patients newly diagnosed with hyperthyroidism, under 2 months' duration, were aged 18 to 65, the study reports. Trimming cost V 6 bases and J 4 bases, with 12 bases left between them. The length of the CDR3 is 13 residues. Germline lookup yields CDR1 MDHEN and CDR2 SYDVKM. The authors amplified TCR beta CDR3 regions from RNA transcripts. The library came from an HTBI-primed first-round RT-PCR and a second-round multiplex PCR. TCRdb used MiXCR to reprocess the multiplex PCR reads, holding one entry per CDR3 protein. The repertoire holds some 380,000 distinct CDR3 sequences, with roughly 14% as singletons.

The chain carries TRBV28 and TRBJ1-1; no definite D call. Sequenced material: peripheral blood. The source is a woman aged 18-35 years with stable Graves' hyperthyroidism. CDR3 protein: CASSHPGSTEAFF. The CDR3 bases are TGTGCCAGCAGCCACCCGGGGTCCACTGAAGCTTTCTTT.